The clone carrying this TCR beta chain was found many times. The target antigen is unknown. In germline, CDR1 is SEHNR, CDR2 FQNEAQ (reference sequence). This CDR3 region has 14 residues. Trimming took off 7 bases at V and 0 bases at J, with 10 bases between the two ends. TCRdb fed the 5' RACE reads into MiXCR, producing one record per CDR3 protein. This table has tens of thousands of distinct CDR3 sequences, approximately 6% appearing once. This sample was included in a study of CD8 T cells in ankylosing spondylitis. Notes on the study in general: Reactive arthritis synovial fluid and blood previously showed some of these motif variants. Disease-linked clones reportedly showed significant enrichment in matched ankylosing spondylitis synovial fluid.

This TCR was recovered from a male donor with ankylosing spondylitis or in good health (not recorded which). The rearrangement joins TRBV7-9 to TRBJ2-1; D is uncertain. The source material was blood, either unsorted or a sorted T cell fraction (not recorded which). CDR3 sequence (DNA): TGTGCCAGCAACGCACAAAGCTCCTACAATGAGCAGTTCTTC. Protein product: CASNAQSSYNEQFF.